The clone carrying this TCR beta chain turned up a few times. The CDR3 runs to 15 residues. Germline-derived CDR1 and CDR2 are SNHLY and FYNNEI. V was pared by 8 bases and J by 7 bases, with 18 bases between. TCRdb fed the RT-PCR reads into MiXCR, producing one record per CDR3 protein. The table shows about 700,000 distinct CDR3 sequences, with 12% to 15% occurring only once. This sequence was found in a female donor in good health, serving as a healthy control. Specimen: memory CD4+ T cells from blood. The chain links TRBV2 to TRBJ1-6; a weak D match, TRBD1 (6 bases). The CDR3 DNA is TGTGCCAGCTCTTCCGAAGGGGGGATAAATTCACCCCTCCACTTT. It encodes CASSSEGGINSPLHF.